What follows are 22 T cell receptor beta chains derived from one specimen sequenced in a study of blood T cell repertoires in COVID-19. This table comes from immunoSEQ multiplex PCR, and its TCRdb copy is limited to in-frame clones, with some not included. This sample has more than 150,000 clones; roughly 76% occur once, and the top ten carry roughly 12%. Sequencing was carried out using peripheral blood. The receptors originated from a woman aged 80 or over with COVID-19, enrolled during active disease.

The CDR3 DNA reads TGTGCCAGCAGCGTAGGCTCAGACAATCAGCCCCAGCATTTT. It translates to CASSVGSDNQPQHF. The chain couples TRBV9 to TRBJ1-5; D gene ambiguous. V lost 0 bases and J 3 bases, leaving 7 bases between the germline ends. Germline V lookup: CDR1 SGDLS, CDR2 YYNGEE. The CDR3 runs to 14 residues.

The rearrangement uses TRBV3-1 (or the pseudogene TRBV3-2) and TRBJ2-1; 10 bases match TRBD1. V trimming: 5 bases; J trimming: 8 bases; junction bases outside the gene matches: 6. CDR1 is LGHDT, CDR2 YNNKEL, per germline (reference sequence). The CDR3 is 14 amino acids. The CDR3 nucleotides read TGTGCCAGCAGCACAAGACAGGGGGCTGATGAGCAGTTCTTC. Its translation is CASSTRQGADEQFF.

The CDR3 DNA sequence: TGTGCCAGCAGCGTAGAGAGGGGGTCTGAAAAACTGTTTTTT. The encoded protein is CASSVERGSEKLFF. This sequence joins TRBV7-2 and TRBJ1-4, with a weak D call TRBD1 (6 bases). This CDR3 is 14 amino acids long. The V end lost 5 bases, the J end lost 7 bases, and 14 bases lay between the germline ends. Per germline, CDR1 SGHTA and CDR2 FQGNSA.

The J gene is TRBJ2-1, the V gene TRBV5-8; the match to TRBD2 covers 8 bases. The CDR3 spans 15 residues. Germline CDR1 SGHTS, CDR2 YDEGEE. Unmatched junction bases numbered 3, after V lost 2 bases and J lost 2 bases. DNA of the CDR3: TGTGCCAGCAGCTTACGCGGGGGGACCTACAATGAGCAGTTCTTC. Translation: CASSLRGGTYNEQFF.

The chain couples TRBV7-2 to TRBJ2-2; D possibly corresponds to TRBD2 (6 bases). Germline CDR1 is SGHTA and CDR2 is FQGNSA. V lost 8 bases and J 1 base, leaving 8 bases between the germline ends. The CDR3 spans 13 residues. DNA for the CDR3: TGTGCCAGCGCGCGGGGGAACACCGGGGAGCTGTTTTTT. Translation gives CASARGNTGELFF.

This clone was seen only a few times. V gene TRBV7-8 combines with J gene TRBJ2-1; 9 bases are a match to TRBD2. V gave up 3 bases and J gave up 7 bases; unmatched junction bases: 13. The germline CDR1 and CDR2 sequences are SGHVS and FQNEAQ. This CDR3 region has 17 residues. The CDR3 DNA reads as TGTGCCAGCAGCTTCTACCTAAACCCGCGGGAGGGGAATGAGCAGTTCTTC. Protein product: CASSFYLNPREGNEQFF.

The chain joins TRBV7-9 to TRBJ1-4, with unresolved D. V was shortened by 3 bases and J by 8 bases, with 16 bases between the two germline ends. CDR1 and CDR2 from the germline V gene are SEHNR and FQNEAQ (reference sequence). This CDR3 is built from 15 residues. The CDR3: CASSFLGEEEEKLFF. The CDR3 DNA follows: TGTGCCAGCAGCTTCCTCGGGGAAGAGGAAGAAAAACTGTTTTTT.

This chain links TRBV2 with TRBJ2-1; 16 bases fit TRBD2. Germline lookup yields CDR1 SNHLY and CDR2 FYNNEI. This CDR3 region has 16 residues. Trimming at V came to 6 bases and at J to 9 bases, leaving 8 bases not matched to a gene. CDR3 in DNA: TGTGCCAGCAGGCCGGGACTAGCGGGAGGGCCAGGTGAGCAGTTCTTC. It codes for CASRPGLAGGPGEQFF.

The chain carries TRBV19 and TRBJ2-3; D is ambiguous. Germline values: CDR1 LNHDA, CDR2 SQIVND (reference sequence). Trimming took 3 bases from V and 1 from J, leaving 8 bases between them. The CDR3 is made up of 14 amino acids. CDR3 nucleotides: TGTGCCAGTAGTATTCCGGGTGGCACAGATACGCAGTATTTT. Its translation: CASSIPGGTDTQYF.

This clone has a single count. J is TRBJ1-2 and V is TRBV14; 7 bases align to TRBD1. Germline V CDR1 and CDR2: SGHDN, FVKESK. The CDR3 length is 16 residues. Trimming cost V 3 bases and J 4 bases; bases outside gene matches: 11. The CDR3 DNA is TGTGCCAGCAGCCAGTTATCTACAGGGGCTGGCTATGGCTACACCTTC. This translates into CASSQLSTGAGYGYTF.

The chain uses TRBV5-1 and TRBJ2-7; D call uncertain. The length of the CDR3 is 15 residues. The germline gives CDR1 SGHRS, CDR2 YFSETQ. The V and J ends lost 4 bases and 5 bases respectively, with 19 bases between them. This chain's CDR3 is CASSPLSGFGNEQYF. CDR3 in DNA: TGCGCCAGCAGCCCTTTATCAGGCTTTGGAAACGAGCAGTACTTC.

This clone was seen more than once but under ten times. The J gene is TRBJ2-4, the V gene TRBV7-8; TRBD2 agrees at 9 bases. The germline gives CDR1 SGHVS, CDR2 FQNEAQ. Trimming at V came to 1 base and at J to 4 bases, leaving 11 bases not matched to a gene. This CDR3 is built from 18 residues. CDR3 sequence reads: CASSLVGAGGGFKNIQYF. The CDR3 coding sequence is TGTGCCAGCAGCTTAGTTGGGGCGGGAGGGGGATTTAAAAACATTCAGTACTTC.

This clone occurred once. The genes are TRBV7-2 and TRBJ2-7; 7 nucleotides match TRBD1. This CDR3 comprises 15 residues. The junction had 7 bases not matched to a gene; V was cut back by 5 bases and J by 0 bases. Germline V gene data show CDR1 as SGHTA and CDR2 as FQGNSA. CDR3 nucleotides: TGTGCCAGCAGCGAAGCCGGGACAGCCTCCTACGAGCAGTACTTC. Amino acid sequence: CASSEAGTASYEQYF.

The chain uses TRBV11-2 and TRBJ1-3; tentative D call: TRBD1 (6 bases). Germline-derived CDR1 and CDR2 are SGHAT and FQNNGV. Trimming shortened V by 3 bases and J by 2 bases, and 11 bases separated the two germline ends. This CDR3 spans 15 amino acids. The chain's CDR3 is CASSFGGAAGNTIYF. The CDR3 bases are TGTGCCAGCAGCTTCGGGGGGGCAGCTGGAAACACCATATATTTT.

CDR3 sequence reads: CASSASGSDNEQFF. The CDR3 region has the DNA TGTGCCAGCAGTGCTAGCGGGAGTGACAATGAGCAGTTCTTC. The chain carries TRBV28 and TRBJ2-1; 10 positions match TRBD2. V gave up 5 bases and J gave up 5 bases; unmatched junction bases: 3. Looked up from germline, CDR1 is MDHEN and CDR2 is SYDVKM. The CDR3 is 14 amino acids. The complete variable domain, with remaining parts taken from reference TRBV28 and TRBJ2-1, reads DVKVTQSSRYLVKRTGEKVFLECVQDMDHENMFWYRQDPGLGLRLIYFSYDVKMKEKGDIPEGYSVSREKKERFSLILESASTNQTSMYLCASSASGSDNEQFFGPGTRLTVL.

The gene calls are TRBV5-4 and TRBJ1-2; a weak D match, TRBD1 (6 bases). The CDR3 consists of 14 residues. Germline V lookup: CDR1 SGHNT, CDR2 YYREEE (reference sequence). Trimming removed 0 bases at V and 2 bases at J, with 8 bases between. Written as DNA, the CDR3 is TGTGCCAGCAGCTTGGGCAGGGGCAACTATGGCTACACCTTC. This codes for CASSLGRGNYGYTF.

The DNA for the CDR3 is TGTGCCAGCAGTTATAGCGGAGGCACCGGGGAGCTGTTTTTT. This codes for CASSYSGGTGELFF. The chain combines TRBV6-5 with TRBJ2-2, with D maybe TRBD2 (6 bases). Trimming removed 3 bases from V and 4 bases from J, with 9 bases in between. CDR1 and CDR2 from the germline V gene are MNHEY and SVGAGI. This CDR3 is 14 amino acids long.

This clone was observed once. The chain employs TRBV2 and TRBJ1-6; a possible D gene is TRBD1 (5 bases). Trimming shortened V by 8 bases and J by 8 bases, and 13 bases separated the two germline ends. The length of the CDR3 is 13 residues. Germline CDR1 is SNHLY and CDR2 is FYNNEI. The CDR3 DNA follows: TGTGCCAGCGGACCTGAAGGGGATTCACCCCTCCACTTT. Its translation: CASGPEGDSPLHF.

V and J are TRBV4-2 and TRBJ2-3; 8 nucleotides agree with TRBD2. V lost 2 bases to trimming and J lost 6 bases; unmatched junction nucleotides: 4. Germline V gene data show CDR1 as LGHNA and CDR2 as YNFKEQ. The CDR3 is made up of 14 amino acids. CDR3 in DNA: TGTGCCAGCAGCCAACTCCCGGGGGGGGATACGCAGTATTTT. Protein: CASSQLPGGDTQYF.

This chain uses TRBV5-6 with TRBJ1-2; D not certain. The CDR3 sequence is 17 residues long. Trimming shortened V by 1 base and J by 5 bases, and 21 bases separated the two germline ends. Germline lookup yields CDR1 SGHDT and CDR2 YYEEEE. This CDR3 is CASSLPGQQITAYGYTF. CDR3 sequence (DNA): TGTGCCAGCAGCTTGCCAGGTCAGCAAATCACCGCTTATGGCTACACCTTC.

This clone has a handful of counts. The chain uses TRBV5-5 and TRBJ1-2; 8 bases match TRBD1. Looked up from germline, CDR1 is SGHKS and CDR2 is YYEKEE (reference sequence). V dropped 0 bases and J dropped 2; count of bases not matched to a gene: 3. The CDR3 loop spans 15 amino acids. The CDR3 loop is CASSLEGQGNYGYTF. The CDR3 nucleotides read TGTGCCAGCAGCTTGGAAGGACAGGGAAACTATGGCTACACCTTC.

This clone turned up a few times. CDR3 sequence: CAWSVGRGEETQYF. The CDR3 DNA follows: TGTGCCTGGAGTGTAGGCAGGGGAGAAGAGACCCAGTACTTC. The chain uses TRBV30 and TRBJ2-5, with TRBD1 as a possible D gene (6 bases). The CDR3 contains 14 residues. Trimming shortened V by 0 bases and J by 3 bases, and 11 bases separated the two germline ends. Per the germline V gene, CDR1 is GTSNPN and CDR2 is SVGIG (reference sequence).